These T cell receptor beta chains were read from a single sample in a study of shared clonotypes between healthy human individuals. The assay was immunoSEQ multiplex PCR, and TCRdb's table has in-frame clones only and misses some. The table lists 560,000 or so clones, about 95% of them singletons. Sample: naive CD8+ T cells sorted from blood. These receptors all stem from a woman aged 25 to 39 in good health. CDR3s leave out the opening cysteine and the closing phenylalanine or tryptophan. The D gene is left open where the match is weak.

>14|TRBJ2-1|NA|TRBV11-2
ASSLEYGGGYNEQF
>14|TRBJ2-5|NA|TRBV10-2
ASSDTPWDNQETQY
>13|TRBJ2-1|TRBD2|TRBV6-5
ASSYFTGGVGEQF
>14|TRBJ2-7|NA|TRBV19
ASSPTLVSLFYEQY
>11|TRBJ2-7|NA|TRBV13
ASSTTSGVEQY
>13|TRBJ2-1|NA|TRBV7-8
ASSPRGRVGDEQF
>16|TRBJ2-1|NA|TRBV28
ASSPAPWGTSSYNEQF
>12|TRBJ2-7|TRBD2|TRBV5-5
ASSSLAGLDEQY
>13|TRBJ2-7|TRBD1|TRBV19
ASTNTGQGFTEQY
>14|TRBJ2-1|TRBD2|TRBV11-2
ASSRDGLAENNEQF
>12|TRBJ1-3|NA|TRBV2
ASMGGSSGNTIY
>14|TRBJ2-7|NA|TRBV4-1
ASSQVYRTKTYEQY
>13|TRBJ2-7|TRBD2|TRBV4-1
ASSPALGGSLEQY
>12|TRBJ2-7|TRBD2|TRBV5-4
ASSQSGSSYEQY
>12|TRBJ1-1|TRBD1|TRBV11-2
ASNLQGANTEAF
>10|TRBJ2-1|TRBD1|TRBV19
ATGTVYYEQF
>12|TRBJ2-3|NA|TRBV27
ASSSFRLTDTQY
>11|TRBJ2-5|NA|TRBV28
ASSLETWETQY
>12|TRBJ1-1|TRBD1|TRBV27
ASRDRGTQFEAF
>14|TRBJ2-5|NA|TRBV28
ASSFRRGRGLETQY
>15|TRBJ2-2|NA|TRBV7-9
ASSPEGAGANTGELF
>13|TRBJ2-3|TRBD2|TRBV27
ASSRGTSGKNTQY
>11|TRBJ2-1|NA|TRBV5-1
ASSLAPAREQF
>11|TRBJ2-2|TRBD1|TRBV6-5
ASNEQGAGELF
>11|TRBJ2-1|NA|TRBV11-3
ASSLRGYNEQF
>13|TRBJ2-2|NA|TRBV28
ASSLDTLTSGELF
>9|TRBJ2-7|NA|TRBV27
ASSSGGEQY
>12|TRBJ2-7|TRBD1|TRBV4-1
ASGPGQGAYEQY
>13|TRBJ2-1|NA|TRBV11-1
ASSFGVAAYNEQF
>9|TRBJ2-7|NA|TRBV10-1
ASSVGYEQY
>17|TRBJ1-5|NA|TRBV28
ASSPAGDRYEYSNQPQH
>12|TRBJ2-2|NA|TRBV7-9
ASSRSSNTGELF
>15|TRBJ2-2|TRBD2|TRBV28
ASSLLSGGLGTGELF
>12|TRBJ2-7|NA|TRBV7-9
ASSFGSNSYEQY
>15|TRBJ2-7|NA|TRBV7-6
ASSVGSGETLTYEQY
>13|TRBJ2-7|NA|TRBV5-1
ASSLVDRPEVEQY
>12|TRBJ2-7|NA|TRBV28
ASTPPHGTNEQY
>13|TRBJ1-1|NA|TRBV28
ASSGRGAGFTEAF
>13|TRBJ1-2|NA|TRBV27
ASSRGRHLNYGYT
>13|TRBJ2-1|NA|TRBV4-1
ASSQVVVYYNEQF
>10|TRBJ2-6|NA|TRBV7-6
ATEVGANVLT
>12|TRBJ1-2|NA|TRBV7-8
ASSLAGEVDGYT
>14|TRBJ2-3|TRBD2|TRBV6-1
ASSEGSGRYTDTQY
>15|TRBJ1-1|TRBD1|TRBV27
ASSFAPPGQGYTEAF
>10|TRBJ2-7|TRBD2|TRBV30
AWTVSGSEQY
>14|TRBJ1-4|NA|TRBV19
ASSIASGRTNEKLF
>13|TRBJ2-7|NA|TRBV7-9
ASSLVTLSSYEQY
>11|TRBJ1-4|NA|TRBV5-1
ASSSGWGEKLF
>11|TRBJ1-1|NA|TRBV29-1
SVETNPGTEAF
>13|TRBJ1-3|NA|TRBV4-1
ASSLVVRLGNTIY